These 29 T cell receptor beta chains were all obtained from the same sample, sequenced in a study of cytomegalovirus exposure and HLA in healthy donors. Primers for the PCR totalled 60 Vbeta and 13 Jbeta. Assay: immunoSEQ multiplex PCR; the TCRdb copy retains only in-frame clones and omits some. This sample has around 160,000 clones, with around three quarters found just once. The specimen was PBMCs. The receptors shown here come from a woman between 40 and 55 years old in good health and CMV-seronegative.

This chain connects TRBV7-3 to TRBJ1-1; no reliable D call. The CDR3 runs to 15 residues. CDR1 SGHTA and CDR2 FQGTGA come from the germline V gene. The V gene lost 0 bases and the J gene lost 8 bases, with 16 bases spanning the gap. CDR3 bases: TGTGCCAGCAGCTTAACGGCAGGTTCCCCCACAGAAGCTTTCTTT. Translated: CASSLTAGSPTEAFF.

V gene TRBV27 combines with J gene TRBJ2-1, with TRBD1 matching 9 bases. Germline V gene lookup returns CDR1 MNHEY and CDR2 SMNVEV (reference sequence). V lost 5 bases, J lost 4 bases, and 6 bases stayed unmatched. The CDR3 totals 15 residues. CDR3 amino acids: CASSPLTGGYNEQFF. The CDR3 region has the DNA TGTGCCAGCAGTCCTCTGACAGGGGGATACAATGAGCAGTTCTTC.

The chain has TRBV29-1 and TRBJ1-1, with TRBD1 matching over 7 bases. The CDR3 extends over 16 amino acids. The junction had 16 bases not matched to a gene; V was cut back by 7 bases and J by 2 bases. Germline V gives CDR1 SQVTM, CDR2 ANQGSEA. The CDR3 here is CSAHNRGPPLNTEAFF. The CDR3 DNA follows: TGCAGCGCCCACAACAGGGGTCCCCCCCTCAACACTGAAGCTTTCTTT.

The CDR3 region has the DNA TGTGCCAGTAGTAAGCCACAGGGTGTTCAACGGGGCTACACCTTC. As protein: CASSKPQGVQRGYTF. This chain links TRBV19 with TRBJ1-2; a weak D match, TRBD1 (6 bases). From germline, CDR1 is LNHDA and CDR2 SQIVND (reference sequence). This CDR3 has 15 residues. Trimming left V 4 bases short and J 8 bases short, with 20 bases between.

Of note for this clone: The identical CDR3 is also encoded by other nucleotide sequences in the sample. The chain couples TRBV9 to TRBJ2-1; TRBD2 matches 10 bases. Looked up from germline, CDR1 is SGDLS and CDR2 is YYNGEE. The CDR3 has 16 amino acids. Trimming at V came to 4 bases and at J to 6 bases, leaving 10 bases not matched to a gene. CDR3: CASSSPGLAGANEQFF. CDR3 sequence (DNA): TGTGCCAGCAGCTCCCCCGGCCTAGCGGGAGCCAATGAGCAGTTCTTC.

This clone was counted only a few times. V is TRBV18 and J is TRBJ2-7; 10 nucleotides match TRBD2. The CDR3 is made up of 14 amino acids. V shed 3 bases, J shed 6 bases, and the junction held 5 bases outside the gene matches. The germline CDR1 and CDR2 sequences are KGHSH and LQKENI. The CDR3 region is CASSPASGRSEQYF. The CDR3 bases are TGTGCCAGCTCACCGGCTAGCGGGAGATCCGAGCAGTACTTC.

The J gene is TRBJ2-1, the V gene TRBV9, with 11 bases fitting TRBD2. The CDR3 is 15 amino acids. Germline V gene lookup returns CDR1 SGDLS and CDR2 YYNGEE. Trimming took 4 bases from V and 8 from J; bases not matched to a gene: 8. The CDR3 protein is CASSPGLAGGYEQFF. CDR3 bases: TGTGCCAGCAGCCCCGGGCTAGCGGGAGGATATGAGCAGTTCTTC.

The chain couples TRBV2 to TRBJ2-2, with TRBD1 matching 7 bases. Losses at the gene ends were 6 bases for V and 5 bases for J; bases not matched to a gene: 6. The CDR3 runs 14 residues. In germline, CDR1 is SNHLY, CDR2 FYNNEI. CDR3 coding DNA: TGTGCCAGCAGCTGGGACAGTCAAACCGGGGAGCTGTTTTTT. Its protein is CASSWDSQTGELFF.

This clone has just one count. The chain uses TRBV2 and TRBJ2-5, with D maybe TRBD2 (6 bases). This CDR3 spans 13 amino acids. Germline V gene sequence: CDR1 SNHLY, CDR2 FYNNEI. The V gene lost 6 bases and the J gene lost 5 bases, with 13 bases spanning the gap. CDR3 protein: CASSRRAKETQYF. As DNA, the CDR3 is TGTGCCAGCAGCCGGAGGGCGAAGGAGACCCAGTACTTC.

Only one count was recorded for this clone. The genes are TRBV4-1 and TRBJ2-7, with 9 bases identical to TRBD2. This CDR3 has 17 residues. Germline lookup yields CDR1 MGHRA and CDR2 YSYEKL. With 0 bases clipped from V and 2 bases from J, the junction kept 8 bases outside the gene matches. CDR3 DNA sequence: TGCGCCAGCAGCCAAGAGACTAGCGGCCTGAGGGCCTACGAGCAGTACTTC. This sequence encodes CASSQETSGLRAYEQYF.

About this clone itself: One end of the junction does not line up with germline, which may come from a read error. The CDR3 DNA sequence: TGTGCCAGCAGTGAAGGCTACGACACTAGCTATCAGCCCCAGCATTTT. It is translated as CASSEGYDTSYQPQHF. The chain carries TRBV6-1 and TRBJ1-5; the D is unclear. Germline values: CDR1 MNHNS, CDR2 SASEGT. This CDR3 contains 16 residues.

This clone showed up just a few times. The chain joins TRBV5-4 to TRBJ2-3; TRBD2 agrees at 8 bases. The J segment lost 0 bases and the V segment lost 0 bases, leaving 3 bases of the junction unmatched. CDR3 length: 16 amino acids. Germline V CDR1 and CDR2: SGHNT, YYREEE (reference sequence). CDR3 protein: CASSLAGGASTDTQYF. The CDR3 DNA reads as TGTGCCAGCAGCTTGGCCGGGGGGGCGAGCACAGATACGCAGTATTTT.

V usage is TRBV6-4 and J usage is TRBJ2-1; 7 nucleotides align to TRBD1. V gave up 2 bases and J gave up 8 bases; unmatched junction bases: 9. The CDR3 is 15 amino acids. Germline values: CDR1 MRHNA, CDR2 SNTAGT. The CDR3 spells CASSDKAGGVHEQFF. The CDR3 DNA follows: TGTGCCAGCAGTGACAAGGCAGGGGGAGTCCATGAGCAGTTCTTC.

V gene TRBV13 combines with J gene TRBJ2-7; TRBD2 aligns across 10 bases. Germline CDR1 and CDR2: PRHDT and FYEKMQ (reference sequence). This CDR3 has 15 residues. J gave up 3 bases and V 4 bases, and 6 bases lay outside the gene matches. The CDR3 sequence: CASSWSGRALYEQYF. The CDR3 nucleotides are TGTGCCAGCAGCTGGAGCGGGAGGGCCCTCTACGAGCAGTACTTC.

This clone was recorded a few times. J is TRBJ2-1 and V is TRBV4-2, with a tentative D call TRBD1 (5 bases). Trimming took 4 bases from V and 4 from J, leaving 11 bases between them. The CDR3 loop spans 14 amino acids. The germline CDR1 and CDR2 sequences are LGHNA and YNFKEQ. The DNA for the CDR3 is TGTGCCAGCAGCCGGGGTGGGGCGTACAATGAGCAGTTCTTC. Translation gives CASSRGGAYNEQFF.

As for this clone: At one of its ends the junction is not consistent with the germline gene, which may arise from a read error. The genes are TRBV30 and TRBJ1-1; maybe TRBD1 (5 bases). The CDR3 has 15 amino acids. Per the germline V gene, CDR1 is GTSNPN and CDR2 is SVGIG (reference sequence). The CDR3 DNA reads as TGTGCCTGGAGGATACCCGACTCCGGAGGGACTGAAGATTTCTTT. This sequence encodes CAWRIPDSGGTEDFF.

This clone appeared once. The chain uses TRBV19 and TRBJ2-1; possible D gene TRBD1, 6 bases. V was clipped by 7 bases and J by 2 bases, with 12 bases between them. CDR1 is LNHDA, CDR2 SQIVND, per germline (reference sequence). CDR3 size: 14 residues. CDR3 sequence reads: CASKTGAPYNEQFF. Here the CDR3 DNA reads TGTGCCAGTAAGACAGGCGCGCCCTACAATGAGCAGTTCTTC.

This sequence joins TRBV29-1 and TRBJ1-1; D ambiguous. Trimming took 1 base from V and 4 from J, leaving 7 bases between them. Germline V gene data show CDR1 as SQVTM and CDR2 as ANQGSEA. CDR3 size: 12 residues. As DNA, the CDR3 is TGCAGCGTTGAAGCAGGATTCACTGAAGCTTTCTTT. This encodes CSVEAGFTEAFF.

The chain has TRBV5-1 and TRBJ2-3; TRBD2 aligns across 9 bases. CDR1 and CDR2 from the germline V gene are SGHRS and YFSETQ. The CDR3 totals 16 residues. V dropped 0 bases and J dropped 3; count of bases not matched to a gene: 5. CDR3 bases: TGCGCCAGCAGCTTGGTAGTAGCGGGAGAAACAGATACGCAGTATTTT. Amino acids: CASSLVVAGETDTQYF. Full variable domain (missing parts from reference TRBV5-1 and TRBJ2-3): KAGVTQTPRYLIKTRGQQVTLSCSPISGHRSVSWYQQTPGQGLQFLFEYFSETQRNKGNFPGRFSGRQFSNSRSEMNVSTLELGDSALYLCASSLVVAGETDTQYFGPGTRLTVL.

The chain's CDR3 is CASKRTLAKNIQYF. Here the CDR3 DNA reads TGTGCCAGCAAAAGGACATTAGCCAAAAACATTCAGTACTTC. This rearrangement joins TRBV6-5 to TRBJ2-4, with D possibly TRBD1 on 5 matching bases. The CDR3 runs 14 residues. CDR1 is MNHEY, CDR2 SVGAGI, per germline. V lost 7 bases and J 0 bases, leaving 10 bases between the germline ends.

This chain joins TRBV6-1 and TRBJ2-7; 9 bases line up with TRBD1. The germline V gene has CDR1 MNHNS and CDR2 SASEGT. Trimming at V came to 1 base and at J to 7 bases, leaving 8 bases not matched to a gene. The CDR3 is made up of 15 amino acids. In nucleotides, the CDR3 is TGTGCCAGCAGTGAAGGGAACAGGGGGCGCGGAGAGCAGTACTTC. Protein sequence: CASSEGNRGRGEQYF.

The chain employs TRBV5-1 and TRBJ1-1; 7 bases fit TRBD1. CDR3 length equals 13 residues. Per germline, CDR1 SGHRS and CDR2 YFSETQ. V shed 3 bases and J 6 bases; nucleotides not matched to a gene: 5. The CDR3 bases are TGCGCCAGCAGCTGGGGACAGTCTTCTGAAGCTTTCTTT. Its translation is CASSWGQSSEAFF.

This chain connects TRBV5-1 to TRBJ1-1, with 8 bases that match TRBD1. The junction had 8 bases not matched to a gene; V was cut back by 6 bases and J by 4 bases. Germline CDR1 and CDR2: SGHRS and YFSETQ. CDR3 length: 14 residues. The CDR3, as DNA: TGCGCCAGCACCCGAGACAGGGGAGGCACTGAAGCTTTCTTT. Protein sequence: CASTRDRGGTEAFF.

This chain links TRBV2 with TRBJ2-7; the D is unclear. The CDR3 has 11 residues. The germline gives CDR1 SNHLY, CDR2 FYNNEI. V gave up 6 bases and J gave up 7 bases, with 10 bases separating them. In nucleotides, the CDR3 is TGTGCCAGCAGCGAATCCGGGGAGCAGTACTTC. Translation: CASSESGEQYF.

This chain connects TRBV7-2 to TRBJ2-7; D is perhaps TRBD2 (6 bases). Between the trimmed V and J ends, which lost 1 base and 2 bases, there was a span of 12 bases. The germline gives CDR1 SGHTA, CDR2 FQGNSA. The CDR3 is 15 residues long. This CDR3 is CASSLDWDSTYEQYF. The DNA of the CDR3 is TGTGCCAGCAGCTTAGATTGGGACTCTACCTACGAGCAGTACTTC.

The chain couples TRBV30 to TRBJ1-1; possibly TRBD1 for D (6 bases). The CDR3 runs 12 residues. The germline gives CDR1 GTSNPN, CDR2 SVGIG (reference sequence). Trimming left V 8 bases short and J 2 bases short, with 12 bases between. The DNA for the CDR3 is TGTGCCCAAACACAGGGTAACACTGAAGCTTTCTTT. Translated: CAQTQGNTEAFF.

V gene TRBV5-1 combines with J gene TRBJ2-7, with D tentatively TRBD1 (6 bases). The length of the CDR3 is 14 residues. Germline V lookup: CDR1 SGHRS, CDR2 YFSETQ. V was clipped by 1 base and J by 4 bases, with 12 bases between them. The DNA for the CDR3 is TGCGCCAGCAGCTTGACAGGGACGGCGTACGAGCAGTACTTC. This codes for CASSLTGTAYEQYF.

The rearrangement joins TRBV30 to TRBJ1-1; D not certain. The CDR3 length is 13 residues. Between the trimmed V and J ends, which lost 4 bases and 1 base, there was a span of 10 bases. The germline CDR1 and CDR2 sequences are GTSNPN and SVGIG (reference sequence). CDR3 DNA sequence: TGTGCCTGGACCGGAGATACGAACACTGAAGCTTTCTTT. Translated, it gives CAWTGDTNTEAFF.

This chain joins TRBV7-3 and TRBJ2-5; 7 nucleotides align to TRBD1. CDR3 length: 14 residues. Germline assignment: CDR1 SGHTA and CDR2 FQGTGA. The junction had 8 bases not matched to a gene; V was cut back by 5 bases and J by 5 bases. In DNA form, the CDR3 reads TGTGCCAGCAGCCCGACAGGGAAGGCGGAGACCCAGTACTTC. This encodes CASSPTGKAETQYF.